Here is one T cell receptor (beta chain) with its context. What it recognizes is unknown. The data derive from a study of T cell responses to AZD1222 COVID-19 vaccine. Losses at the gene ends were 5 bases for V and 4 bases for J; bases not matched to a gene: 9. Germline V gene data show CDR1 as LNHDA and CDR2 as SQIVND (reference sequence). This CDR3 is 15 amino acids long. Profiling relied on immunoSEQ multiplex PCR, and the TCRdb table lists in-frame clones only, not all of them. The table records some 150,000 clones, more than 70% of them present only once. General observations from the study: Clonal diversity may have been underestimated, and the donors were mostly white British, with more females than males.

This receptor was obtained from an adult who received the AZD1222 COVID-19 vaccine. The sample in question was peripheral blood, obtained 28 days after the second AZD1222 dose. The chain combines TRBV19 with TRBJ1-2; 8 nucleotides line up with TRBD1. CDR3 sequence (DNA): TGTGCCAGTAGTCCAGGACAGGGACTTTCCTATGGCTACACCTTC. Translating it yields CASSPGQGLSYGYTF.